Sequencing of this TCR beta chain was carried out in a study of blood T cell repertoires in COVID-19 (dated by TCRdb to 2020 to 2021). A note on the overall study: The collaborator samples originated in the United States, Italy and Spain and spanned the acute and convalescent phases of COVID-19. The prospective study material was composed of cDNA or gDNA derived from T cells, B-cell-depleted T cells, or PBMCs. Subjects who had been exposed to COVID-19, were actively infected with it, or had recovered from it provided the deeply sampled blood TCRbeta repertoires that made up the dataset. A freely available public database, intended as a resource for researchers studying the immune response to SARS-CoV-2, is where the repertoires were released. The samples were drawn from two sources: the first 160 participants of the ongoing ImmuneRACE study, and fewer than 1,500 subjects contributed by 6 global collaborators. The sample metadata nearly always contained a de-identified subject ID, COVID-19 status, age in years and sex. Where available, HLA class I and class II types were taken from metadata supplied by the sample provider and were not determined by assay-based typing.

The CDR3, cysteine through phenylalanine, is 14 amino acids long. The entry retains the CDR3 DNA only, 42 bases that are in frame from base 1. V is reduced by 0 bases and J by 4 bases, leaving a spacing of 7 bases between them. Reading the germline V gene gives CDR1 SGDLS and CDR2 YYNGEE. TCRbeta CDR3 regions were amplified from genomic DNA using the immunoSEQ Assay, a bias-controlled multiplex PCR. The study's own analysis went as follows. The number of nucleated cells in each sample was estimated from the amplification of reference gene primers within the assay. To quantify the absolute abundance of each unique TCRbeta CDR3 rearrangement, sequence reads were collapsed and filtered. Productive Simpson clonality was computed per sample as the square root of Simpson's diversity index over productive rearrangements. Imported from immuneACCESS, the table was reduced by TCRdb to in-frame sequences with V and J called. These copies leave out some clones; in studies compared against another copy, an unresolved V gene accounts for under half, and the cause of the remainder is not known. The D gene and trimming were derived from the DNA, and the V and J assignments and clone size from that table. The sample table contains under 200,000 clones; only one count was recorded for 82% of them. Clones ranked in the top ten supply 15% to 20% of the sample.

General conclusions and limits of the study: How much clinical and demographic metadata was included differed by source and by participant, and the metadata was provided uncurated.

This clone was detected only once. What this receptor recognizes is not known. Per-base quality was not reported, and no clone a single base away is much larger than it. The identical CDR3 is also encoded by other nucleotide sequences in the sample. Enrolling through a virtual design, the prospective study's participants ranged in age from roughly 18 to 90 years and lived across 24 United States geographic areas. In the prospective study, cohorts were assigned on the basis of participant-reported clinical history obtained from a screening survey and a study questionnaire. For ImmuneRACE Cohort 3, a participant was defined as recovered based on two consecutive negative NP/OP PCR tests, clearance by a healthcare professional, or resolution of symptoms. In the prospective study, mobile phlebotomists collected whole blood, serum and a nasopharyngeal or oropharyngeal swab from each participant. Participants in the prospective study had the option to provide additional blood draws and questionnaires over a roughly two-month period. Blood samples from the prospective study were shipped frozen or at room temperature prior to DNA extraction.

Sequencing input: PBMCs or T cells enriched from blood (not recorded which). This receptor chain uses TRBV9 and TRBJ2-2; the D gene is perhaps TRBD1, on 6 matching bases. This sequence originates from a man aged 60 to 69 who had recovered from COVID-19. The CDR3 protein: CASSVEQGTGELFF. In nucleotides, the sequence is TGTGCCAGCAGCGTAGAACAGGGCACCGGGGAGCTGTTTTTT.